Below, one T cell receptor beta chain is given with its context. What it recognizes is unknown. The data stem from a study of T cells in localized non-small cell lung cancer. Findings of the study overall: Sequencing involved a lone tumor region, leaving heterogeneity possible. Detection in adjacent lung was observed for a median 57 of the top 100 tumor clones. Clonality peaked in uninvolved adjacent lung rather than tumor.

Here immunoSEQ multiplex PCR was the method, and the copy in TCRdb shows in-frame clones only, minus some. The sample contains about 75,000 clones, around 84% of which appear only once. The CDR3 is 17 residues long. The V segment lost 0 bases and the J segment 3 bases; nucleotides outside the gene matches: 11. Germline V gives CDR1 SGHDT, CDR2 YYEEEE. The TCR was taken from a female donor at least 60 years old with stage I lung adenocarcinoma. The J gene is TRBJ2-7, the V gene TRBV5-6; 8 nucleotides align to TRBD1. The material sequenced was peripheral blood, taken before any cancer treatment. CDR3 sequence (DNA): TGTGCCAGCAGCTTGGCCGGGCGGAGAACAGGGGGCTACGAGCAGTACTTC. Translated: CASSLAGRRTGGYEQYF.